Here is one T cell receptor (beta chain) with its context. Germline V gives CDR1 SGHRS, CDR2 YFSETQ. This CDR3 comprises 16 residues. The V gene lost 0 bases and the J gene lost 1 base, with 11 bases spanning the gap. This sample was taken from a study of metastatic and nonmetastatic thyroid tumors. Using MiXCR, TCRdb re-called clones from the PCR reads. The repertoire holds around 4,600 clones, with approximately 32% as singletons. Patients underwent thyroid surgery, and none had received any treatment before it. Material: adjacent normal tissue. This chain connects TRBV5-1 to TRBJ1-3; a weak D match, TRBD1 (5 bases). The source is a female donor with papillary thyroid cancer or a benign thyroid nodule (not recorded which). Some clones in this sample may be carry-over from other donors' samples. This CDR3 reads CASSLEGPRSGNTIYF. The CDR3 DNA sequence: TGCGCCAGCAGCTTGGAGGGGCCGAGATCTGGAAACACCATATATTTT.